This TCR beta chain is from a study of OX40 agonist ivuxolimab in advanced cancers. The CDR3 length is 13 residues. The V end lost 1 base, the J end lost 2 bases, and 8 bases lay between the germline ends. Germline CDR1 reads GTSNPN; CDR2 reads SVGIG (reference sequence). A note on this clone: Its antigen is not known.

Study-wide findings and caveats: Near-lowest levels of clonal expansion characterized partial responders at 0.1-3.0 mg/kg.

Clones were read by immunoSEQ multiplex PCR, and TCRdb kept only the in-frame ones, dropping some. The table lists more than 25,000 clones, roughly 90% of them singletons. The chain joins TRBV30 to TRBJ2-5; D tentatively fits TRBD1 or TRBD2 (5 bases each). Here the sequenced sample was CD4+ or CD8+ T cells sorted from blood, taken in a trial of the OX40 agonist ivuxolimab. This TCR derives from an adult with an advanced solid tumor such as melanoma, head and neck, liver or kidney cancer. The CDR3 sequence: CAWSGGMQETQYF. The CDR3 region has the DNA TGTGCCTGGAGTGGGGGGATGCAAGAGACCCAGTACTTC.